The 30 T cell receptor beta chains below were found in one sample sequenced in a study of T cell repertoires in cytomegalovirus infection. TCRdb processed the reads anew with MiXCR; each CDR3 protein has one entry. The table records approximately 990,000 distinct CDR3 sequences, around 29% of them present only once. These receptors' antigens are unknown. Sequences were derived from cultured CD8+ T cells from PBMCs, sampled from culture after CMV antigen stimulation. These receptors were taken from a human donor in good health (CMV status not recorded). Some clones in this sample may be carry-over from other donors' samples.

The chain couples TRBV12-3 or TRBV12-4 to TRBJ2-3, with TRBD2 identical over 8 bases. Unmatched junction bases numbered 9, after V lost 5 bases and J lost 2 bases. The CDR3 is 16 amino acids. The CDR3 region is CASSHVAGTTTDTQYF. Written as DNA, the CDR3 is TGTGCCAGCAGTCACGTAGCGGGGACCACCACAGATACGCAGTATTTT.

This clonotype was observed a handful of times. The V gene is TRBV4-2, the J gene TRBJ1-3, with D unclear. The ends were cut back, 0 bases at V and 6 bases at J, with 12 bases in the middle. Germline assignment: CDR1 LGHNA and CDR2 YNFKEQ. The CDR3 consists of 15 residues. This CDR3 is CASSQDIGVANTIYF. DNA for the CDR3: TGTGCCAGCAGCCAAGATATCGGGGTTGCAAACACCATATATTTT.

This clonotype was observed a handful of times. The gene calls are TRBV6-1 and TRBJ2-3; possible D gene TRBD2, 5 bases. The CDR3 runs to 15 residues. V was cut by 6 bases and J by 4 bases, with 17 bases left in between. Germline loops: CDR1 MNHNS, CDR2 SASEGT. CDR3 DNA: TGTGCCAGCAGCCCGGACTCGCCGCGGGCAGATACGCAGTATTTT. Protein: CASSPDSPRADTQYF.

The chain uses TRBV12-3 or TRBV12-4 and TRBJ1-2, with TRBD1 identical over 10 bases. The CDR3 is 15 amino acids. Trimming took 3 bases from V and 8 from J; bases not matched to a gene: 9. CDR3 nucleotides: TGTGCCAGCAGTTTGAGTGGGACAGGGGTCGAGGGCTACACCTTC. As protein: CASSLSGTGVEGYTF.

This clonotype appeared a few times. This sequence joins TRBV27 and TRBJ2-3, with D unresolved. CDR3 length: 13 residues. Trimming pared 8 bases from V and 4 bases from J, leaving 13 bases between. Per the germline V gene, CDR1 is MNHEY and CDR2 is SMNVEV (reference sequence). The chain's CDR3 is CASRDSVADTQYF. The CDR3 region has the DNA TGTGCCAGCCGAGACTCTGTAGCAGATACGCAGTATTTT.

The CDR3 nucleotides are TGTGCCAGCAGTTACTTACCCCCCGGGGACACAGATACGCAGTATTTT. Residues: CASSYLPPGDTDTQYF. The gene calls are TRBV6-5 and TRBJ2-3, with a tentative D call TRBD2 (5 bases). CDR1 MNHEY and CDR2 SVGAGI come from the germline V gene. V gave up 1 base and J gave up 2 bases, with 13 bases separating them. The CDR3 has 16 residues.

At least ten counts were recorded for this clonotype. This chain joins TRBV7-3 and TRBJ2-3; 12 bases agree with TRBD2. The CDR3 is 16 amino acids. The V and J ends lost 1 base and 6 bases, in that order; junction bases with no gene match: 5. Per the germline V gene, CDR1 is SGHTA and CDR2 is FQGTGA. The CDR3 sequence is CASSLMPSGGADTQYF. DNA of the CDR3: TGTGCCAGCAGCTTAATGCCTAGCGGGGGGGCGGATACGCAGTATTTT.

This clonotype came up a few times. The chain has TRBV10-3 and TRBJ2-7, with 7 bases matching TRBD1. Germline V gene sequence: CDR1 ENHRY, CDR2 SYGVKD. This CDR3 has 12 residues. J was trimmed by 2 bases and V by 10 bases; bases with no gene match: 5. As DNA, the CDR3 is TGTGCCACCAGACAGGGAACCTACGAGCAGTACTTC. Translating gives CATRQGTYEQYF.

This clonotype came up a few times. The genes are TRBV7-6 and TRBJ1-1, with 9 bases identical to TRBD1. The CDR3 has 13 amino acids. The trim removed 5 bases at V and 7 bases at J, leaving 5 bases unmatched. The germline CDR1 and CDR2 sequences are SGHVS and FNYEAQ. For the CDR3, the DNA is TGTGCCAGCAGCCCGCCGGGACAGGGTGAAGCTTTCTTT. It encodes CASSPPGQGEAFF.

V gene TRBV5-5 combines with J gene TRBJ1-3; tentative D call: TRBD1 (5 bases). The CDR3 spans 17 residues. Germline CDR1 is SGHKS and CDR2 is YYEKEE (reference sequence). V shed 0 bases and J shed 0 bases, with 13 bases lying between them. CDR3 in DNA: TGTGCCAGCAGCTTGGATCCGACAGCAAGCTCTGGAAACACCATATATTTT. Protein: CASSLDPTASSGNTIYF.

This chain connects TRBV5-6 to TRBJ1-1, with D uncertain. V was pared by 4 bases and J by 9 bases, with 13 bases between. Per the germline V gene, CDR1 is SGHDT and CDR2 is YYEEEE. The CDR3 has 12 amino acids. The CDR3 sequence: CASSPGVTQAFF. Written as DNA, the CDR3 is TGTGCCAGCAGCCCCGGGGTGACGCAAGCTTTCTTT.

The V and J genes are TRBV6-2 or TRBV6-3 and TRBJ2-1, with a tentative D call TRBD1 (6 bases). V lost 2 bases to trimming and J lost 8 bases, with 16 bases between them. Per germline, CDR1 MNHEY and CDR2 SVGEGT. The CDR3 length is 15 residues. Here the CDR3 reads CASSYVRQGLDEQFF. The CDR3, as DNA: TGTGCCAGCAGTTACGTTCGGCAGGGGCTCGATGAGCAGTTCTTC.

Note on this clonotype: One base away lies a much larger clone, so this may be a sequencing read error. J is TRBJ2-7 and V is TRBV7-6, with 7 bases fitting TRBD2. The CDR3 consists of 14 residues. The germline gives CDR1 SGHVS, CDR2 FNYEAQ. Losses at the gene ends were 8 bases for V and 5 bases for J; bases not matched to a gene: 12. The CDR3 is CASGPLTAGDEQYF. The CDR3 DNA reads TGTGCCAGCGGCCCGCTTACGGCGGGGGACGAGCAGTACTTC.

The chain uses TRBV6-5 and TRBJ2-1; 8 nucleotides align to TRBD1. CDR1 MNHEY and CDR2 SVGAGI come from the germline V gene. J was trimmed by 8 bases and V by 2 bases; bases with no gene match: 2. The CDR3 loop spans 13 amino acids. CDR3 region: CASSYVTGDEQFF. CDR3 nucleotides: TGTGCCAGCAGTTACGTGACAGGGGATGAGCAGTTCTTC.

The chain has TRBV5-1 and TRBJ2-2, with D possibly matching TRBD2 (5 bases). Germline loops: CDR1 SGHRS, CDR2 YFSETQ. This CDR3 has 15 residues. V lost 0 bases and J 3 bases, leaving 9 bases between the germline ends. The CDR3 coding sequence is TGCGCCAGCAGCTTGGCCGGGATACACACCGGGGAGCTGTTTTTT. Translated, it gives CASSLAGIHTGELFF.

The genes are TRBV4-1 and TRBJ1-2; 8 nucleotides agree with TRBD1. Germline trimming cut 3 bases from V and 1 base from J; bases unmatched to any gene: 7. There are 16 residues in the CDR3. Germline CDR1 is MGHRA and CDR2 is YSYEKL. The DNA of the CDR3 is TGCGCCAGCAGCCAGGTGACAGGACAGGGTAACTATGGCTACACCTTC. Translation: CASSQVTGQGNYGYTF.

The chain uses TRBV5-6 and TRBJ1-1; 10 bases map to TRBD1. Trimming cost V 2 bases and J 3 bases; bases outside gene matches: 7. Per germline, CDR1 SGHDT and CDR2 YYEEEE. The CDR3 has 16 amino acids. The CDR3: CASSFLRGTGDTEAFF. The CDR3 DNA reads TGTGCCAGCAGCTTCCTTCGTGGGACAGGGGACACTGAAGCTTTCTTT.

This clonotype has a count of ten or more. The chain carries TRBV12-3 or TRBV12-4 and TRBJ2-5; unclear D gene. The CDR3 loop spans 12 amino acids. Trimming left V 5 bases short and J 9 bases short, with 13 bases between. The CDR3 loop is CASSLGPAAQYF. The CDR3 nucleotides read TGTGCCAGCAGTCTTGGTCCCGCAGCCCAGTACTTC.

The chain combines TRBV12-3 or TRBV12-4 with TRBJ1-2, with D perhaps TRBD1 (5 bases). The germline V and J ends were trimmed by 5 bases and 9 bases, with 10 bases remaining between them. The CDR3 sequence is 11 residues long. The CDR3 is CASSPGGSYTF. The CDR3 DNA reads as TGTGCCAGCAGTCCGGGGGGGAGCTACACCTTC.

This chain connects TRBV6-2 or TRBV6-3 to TRBJ2-3; D might be TRBD1 (6 bases). The CDR3 loop spans 15 amino acids. Trimming took off 5 bases at V and 0 bases at J, with 12 bases between the two ends. Per the germline V gene, CDR1 is MNHEY and CDR2 is SVGEGT. CDR3 protein: CASSPGVTSTDTQYF. In DNA, the CDR3 is TGTGCCAGCAGTCCAGGGGTTACTAGCACAGATACGCAGTATTTT.

This clonotype was counted only a few times. This chain links TRBV6-1 with TRBJ2-1; 14 bases fit TRBD2. The CDR3 contains 15 residues. Germline loops: CDR1 MNHNS, CDR2 SASEGT. The J segment lost 2 bases and the V segment lost 8 bases, leaving 2 bases of the junction unmatched. The CDR3 DNA reads as TGTGCCAGCGGACTAGCGGGGGGACCCTACAATGAGCAGTTCTTC. It codes for CASGLAGGPYNEQFF.

This clonotype appeared a few times. The chain uses TRBV6-4 and TRBJ2-3; D remains ambiguous. The V end lost 0 bases, the J end lost 1 base, and 5 bases lay between the germline ends. CDR3 size: 14 residues. Germline V gene data show CDR1 as MRHNA and CDR2 as SNTAGT. The CDR3 DNA is TGTGCCAGCAGTGACTCGAAGGGCACAGATACGCAGTATTTT. Translating it yields CASSDSKGTDTQYF.

On this clonotype itself: One end of the junction fails to match germline, which may point to a read error. The chain carries TRBV7-4 and TRBJ1-1; TRBD1 matches at 7 bases. Germline V gene sequence: CDR1 SGHVT, CDR2 SQSDAQ. This CDR3 contains 14 residues. The CDR3 nucleotides read TGTGCCAACAGCTTAGAAGGGGGCGTCACTGAAGCTTTCTTT. This encodes CANSLEGGVTEAFF.

This clonotype was observed a handful of times. The chain has TRBV5-6 and TRBJ1-2; 7 nucleotides align to TRBD1. Per germline, CDR1 SGHDT and CDR2 YYEEEE. This CDR3 is 16 amino acids long. V shed 4 bases and J 4 bases; nucleotides not matched to a gene: 13. The CDR3 DNA follows: TGTGCCAGCAGCCGCCGGTGGGACAGACTAGGCTATGGCTACACCTTC. The encoded protein is CASSRRWDRLGYGYTF.

The V and J genes are TRBV7-6 and TRBJ2-1; 11 bases agree with TRBD2. This CDR3 has 16 amino acids. Germline V CDR1 and CDR2: SGHVS, FNYEAQ. V was clipped by 1 base and J by 2 bases; unmatched bases: 1. The CDR3 region is CASSLVSGGAYNEQFF. Written as DNA, the CDR3 is TGTGCCAGCAGCTTAGTTAGCGGGGGGGCCTACAATGAGCAGTTCTTC. Filled out from reference TRBV7-6 and TRBJ2-1, the complete variable domain reads GAGVSQSPRYKVTKRGQDVALRCDPISGHVSLYWYRQALGQGPEFLTYFNYEAQQDKSGLPNDRFSAERPEGSISTLTIQRTEQRDSAMYRCASSLVSGGAYNEQFFGPGTRLTVL.

This clonotype was seen more than once but under ten times. The gene calls are TRBV25-1 and TRBJ2-1; 8 bases line up with TRBD2. V dropped 5 bases and J dropped 7; count of bases not matched to a gene: 1. Germline V gene sequence: CDR1 MGHDK, CDR2 SYGVNS. The CDR3 contains 12 residues. CDR3 region: CASSTSGNEQFF. As DNA, the CDR3 is TGTGCCAGCAGTACTAGCGGTAATGAGCAGTTCTTC.

The chain's CDR3 is CASARDNTDTQYF. CDR3 nucleotide sequence: TGTGCCAGTGCCCGGGATAACACAGATACGCAGTATTTT. The rearrangement uses TRBV19 and TRBJ2-3; a possible D gene is TRBD2 (5 bases). Germline V gene sequence: CDR1 LNHDA, CDR2 SQIVND (reference sequence). With 8 bases removed from V and 2 bases from J, the gap between germline ends came to 11 bases. This CDR3 is built from 13 residues.

This clonotype was counted between two and nine times. The chain is built from TRBV28 and TRBJ2-1, with 7 bases lining up with TRBD2. Germline CDR1 reads MDHEN; CDR2 reads SYDVKM. V lost 5 bases, J lost 1 base, and 11 bases stayed unmatched. The CDR3 loop spans 17 amino acids. CDR3 sequence: CASSIPTSGESYNEQFF. In nucleotides, the CDR3 is TGTGCCAGCAGTATCCCAACAAGCGGGGAGTCCTACAATGAGCAGTTCTTC.

In its sample, this clonotype was seen a few times. The chain combines TRBV15 with TRBJ2-7; 8 bases align to TRBD1. This CDR3 is built from 13 residues. Trimming took 8 bases from V and 5 from J; bases not matched to a gene: 8. Germline CDR1 LNHNV, CDR2 YYDKDF (reference sequence). The CDR3 region is CATRSGQGHEQYF. The CDR3, as DNA: TGTGCCACCCGGAGCGGACAGGGCCACGAGCAGTACTTC.

The J gene is TRBJ1-4, the V gene TRBV24-1, with D hard to call. Germline V gene data show CDR1 as KGHDR and CDR2 as SFDVKD. V lost 7 bases to trimming and J lost 8 bases, with 19 bases between them. CDR3 length: 15 amino acids. The CDR3 here is CATSKLGIVIEKLFF. CDR3 bases: TGTGCCACCAGCAAACTGGGGATAGTCATAGAAAAACTGTTTTTT.